These 13 T cell receptor beta chains came from one sample sequenced in a study of identical twins. TCRdb itself ran the 5' RACE reads through MiXCR, one entry per CDR3 protein. Of approximately 410,000 distinct CDR3 sequences in the sample, less than 20% were seen once. The sequenced material came from naive T cells sorted from blood. These receptors all come from a man aged 50 or older in good health.

The chain links TRBV18 to TRBJ2-1, with TRBD2 as a possible D gene (6 bases). This CDR3 spans 15 amino acids. The V gene lost 4 bases and the J gene lost 0 bases, with 10 bases spanning the gap. CDR1 is KGHSH, CDR2 LQKENI, per germline. DNA of the CDR3: TGTGCCAGCTCACTTAATAGCGGCTCCTACAATGAGCAGTTCTTC. Its translation is CASSLNSGSYNEQFF.

This clonotype was counted only a few times. The gene calls are TRBV6-5 and TRBJ2-7; TRBD2 agrees at 7 bases. The ends lost 0 bases at V and 3 bases at J; junction bases unmatched: 5. The germline V gene encodes CDR1 MNHEY and CDR2 SVGAGI. The CDR3 is made up of 15 amino acids. Written as DNA, the CDR3 is TGTGCCAGCAGTTACTCACCTAGCGGAATCTACGAGCAGTACTTC. Translation gives CASSYSPSGIYEQYF.

V is TRBV7-9 and J is TRBJ2-7; TRBD2 might be the D (6 bases). Trimming took off 3 bases at V and 7 bases at J, with 19 bases between the two ends. The length of the CDR3 is 15 residues. Germline V gives CDR1 SEHNR, CDR2 FQNEAQ (reference sequence). For the CDR3, the DNA is TGTGCCAGCAGCTTCTTGGAGCGGGTCGAGGGGGAGCAGTACTTC. Its translation: CASSFLERVEGEQYF.

V and J are TRBV5-1 and TRBJ1-1, with a possible D match to TRBD1 (5 bases). Germline CDR1 is SGHRS and CDR2 is YFSETQ. This CDR3 is built from 14 residues. Trimming stripped 4 bases from V and 2 bases from J, with 12 bases between. The CDR3 DNA reads as TGCGCCAGCAGCCCTAAGACAGCAAACACTGAAGCTTTCTTT. This sequence encodes CASSPKTANTEAFF.

In this sample, this clonotype turned up a few times. The V and J genes are TRBV4-2 and TRBJ2-7, with 9 bases fitting TRBD2. J lost 3 bases, V lost 1 base, and 4 bases had no gene match. Germline assignment: CDR1 LGHNA and CDR2 YNFKEQ. This CDR3 is built from 15 residues. The DNA of the CDR3 is TGTGCCAGCAGCCAAGTTAGCGGGAGTCACTACGAGCAGTACTTC. Translation: CASSQVSGSHYEQYF.

V usage is TRBV4-2 and J usage is TRBJ1-5; possible D gene TRBD1, 6 bases. The germline V gene has CDR1 LGHNA and CDR2 YNFKEQ. The CDR3 contains 17 residues. Trimming took 0 bases from V and 2 from J, leaving 14 bases between them. The CDR3 nucleotides read TGTGCCAGCAGCCAAGATGTCTCCAGGGGAGGCAATCAGCCCCAGCATTTT. It encodes CASSQDVSRGGNQPQHF.

This clonotype was counted at least ten times. This chain uses TRBV12-3 or TRBV12-4 with TRBJ2-7; D not certain. V dropped 6 bases and J dropped 3 bases, with 12 bases sitting between them. This CDR3 is 13 amino acids long. The chain's CDR3 is CASRPTTDYEQYF. The CDR3 DNA reads TGTGCCAGCAGGCCTACCACAGACTACGAGCAGTACTTC.

This clonotype has ten or more counts. The chain joins TRBV9 to TRBJ2-1; 12 bases match TRBD2. Germline assignment: CDR1 SGDLS and CDR2 YYNGEE. The junction had 16 bases not matched to a gene; V was cut back by 7 bases and J by 5 bases. This CDR3 is 18 amino acids long. The CDR3 coding sequence is TGTGCCAGCGCTACTAGCGGGAGGCCCACGGTCCATCACAATGAGCAGTTCTTC. This sequence encodes CASATSGRPTVHHNEQFF.

This clonotype was seen a few times. The rearrangement uses TRBV7-2 and TRBJ2-2, with D perhaps matching TRBD2 (5 bases). Germline V gene data show CDR1 as SGHTA and CDR2 as FQGNSA. The CDR3 has 16 amino acids. Deletions cut 5 bases from V and 6 bases from J, with 19 bases between. The CDR3 sequence: CASSMGSALPSGELFF. As DNA, the CDR3 is TGTGCCAGCAGCATGGGTAGCGCACTCCCTTCCGGGGAGCTGTTTTTT.

The genes are TRBV6-1 and TRBJ1-5, with D possibly TRBD1 on 5 matching bases. The CDR3 sequence is 16 residues long. The germline CDR1 and CDR2 sequences are MNHNS and SASEGT. V lost 5 bases to trimming and J lost 0 bases, with 14 bases between them. CDR3 coding DNA: TGTGCCAGCAGTCCCCGTGGGGCCTATAGCAATCAGCCCCAGCATTTT. As protein: CASSPRGAYSNQPQHF.

This clonotype was seen just once. The chain links TRBV6-1 to TRBJ2-5; D might be TRBD2 (7 bases). CDR1 is MNHNS, CDR2 SASEGT, per germline. The CDR3 runs 15 residues. Between the trimmed V and J ends, which lost 6 bases and 4 bases, there was a span of 18 bases. The CDR3 loop is CASSGGAGRGETQYF. CDR3 DNA sequence: TGTGCCAGCAGCGGGGGCGCGGGGAGGGGAGAGACCCAGTACTTC.

The CDR3 nucleotides are TGTGCCAGCAGCCCAGTTGGGACTAGCAGGGGTACGCAGTATTTT. Amino acid sequence: CASSPVGTSRGTQYF. The chain carries TRBV7-8 and TRBJ2-3; 9 bases match TRBD2. Germline CDR1 is SGHVS and CDR2 is FQNEAQ. J gave up 8 bases and V 5 bases, and 11 bases lay outside the gene matches. The CDR3 has 15 residues.

V is TRBV28 and J is TRBJ2-2; D unclear. The V gene's germline CDR1 is MDHEN and CDR2 SYDVKM. V gave up 3 bases and J gave up 0 bases, with 14 bases separating them. The CDR3 spans 17 residues. The CDR3 bases are TGTGCCAGCAGTTTCACTCTTGGGGTATCGAACACCGGGGAGCTGTTTTTT. It translates to CASSFTLGVSNTGELFF.